These T cell receptor beta chains were read from a single sample in a study of cytomegalovirus exposure and HLA in healthy donors. Libraries were prepared by immunoSEQ multiplex PCR; TCRdb keeps only in-frame clonotypes and omits some of them. The data show about 130,000 clones, 90% seen once. The sequenced sample was PBMCs. These receptors all come from a woman in her thirties in good health and CMV-seropositive. Both conserved end residues are part of each CDR3. Each record gives: clone size, D gene, J gene, V gene, CDR3 protein, CDR3 DNA. A D gene is named only where the DNA matches it firmly. The size entry is marked missing in some rows and otherwise reads once, few, many or a size class.

clone_size: once; d_call: TRBD2; j_call: TRBJ2-3; v_call: TRBV9; cdr3_aa: CASSGLPSGGPYTQYF; cdr3_nt: TGTGCCAGCAGCGGTCTTCCTAGCGGGGGTCCATATACGCAGTATTTT
clone_size: once; d_call: TRBD2; j_call: TRBJ2-2; v_call: TRBV10-2; cdr3_aa: CASRETSGGAHGELFF; cdr3_nt: TGCGCCAGCAGAGAAACTAGCGGGGGGGCTCACGGGGAGCTGTTTTTT
clone_size: NA; d_call: TRBD1; j_call: TRBJ2-1; v_call: TRBV7-8; cdr3_aa: CASSYVPGQSYNEQFF; cdr3_nt: TGTGCCAGCAGCTATGTCCCGGGACAGTCCTACAATGAGCAGTTCTTC
clone_size: NA; d_call: TRBD1; j_call: TRBJ1-2; v_call: TRBV7-9; cdr3_aa: CASSTGTDPHGYTF; cdr3_nt: TGTGCCAGCAGCACAGGGACAGACCCCCATGGCTACACCTTC
clone_size: once; d_call: TRBD2; j_call: TRBJ2-1; v_call: TRBV9; cdr3_aa: CASRGLAGDLGSYNEQFF; cdr3_nt: TGTGCCAGCAGGGGACTAGCGGGGGATCTTGGCTCCTACAATGAGCAGTTCTTC
clone_size: NA; d_call: NA; j_call: TRBJ2-1; v_call: TRBV6-1; cdr3_aa: CASSGWGRSSYNEQFF; cdr3_nt: TGTGCCAGCAGTGGCTGGGGGCGATCCTCCTACAATGAGCAGTTCTTC
clone_size: once; d_call: TRBD2; j_call: TRBJ2-3; v_call: TRBV7-9; cdr3_aa: CASSKPMGLAGPSTDTQYF; cdr3_nt: TGTGCCAGCAGCAAACCCATGGGACTAGCGGGGCCCAGCACAGATACGCAGTATTTT
clone_size: NA; d_call: NA; j_call: TRBJ1-4; v_call: TRBV6-1; cdr3_aa: CASSVSPGFNEKLFF; cdr3_nt: TGTGCCAGCAGTGTCTCCCCGGGATTTAATGAAAAACTGTTTTTT
clone_size: once; d_call: TRBD2; j_call: TRBJ2-2; v_call: TRBV9; cdr3_aa: CASSARTGSGSGSTGELFF; cdr3_nt: TGTGCCAGCAGCGCCAGAACAGGATCGGGGAGCGGGAGTACCGGGGAGCTGTTTTTT
clone_size: NA; d_call: NA; j_call: TRBJ2-7; v_call: TRBV27; cdr3_aa: CASSLRFLPSYEQYF; cdr3_nt: TGTGCCAGCAGTTTACGGTTTTTACCCTCCTACGAGCAGTACTTC
clone_size: NA; d_call: TRBD1; j_call: TRBJ1-2; v_call: TRBV6-4; cdr3_aa: CASRCRQGVNGYTF; cdr3_nt: TGTGCCAGCAGATGCCGACAGGGGGTAAATGGCTACACCTTC
clone_size: NA; d_call: NA; j_call: TRBJ1-1; v_call: TRBV5-4; cdr3_aa: CASSEKLRTEAFF; cdr3_nt: TGTGCCAGCAGCGAGAAGCTCAGGACTGAAGCTTTCTTT
clone_size: NA; d_call: TRBD2; j_call: TRBJ2-1; v_call: TRBV15; cdr3_aa: CATSRTSRGAGGHGSYNEQFF; cdr3_nt: TGTGCCACCAGCAGAACGAGCCGGGGCGCGGGAGGCCATGGATCCTACAATGAGCAGTTCTTC
clone_size: once; d_call: NA; j_call: TRBJ2-1; v_call: TRBV6-5; cdr3_aa: CASTSNRGQFF; cdr3_nt: TGTGCCAGCACCTCTAACCGGGGGCAGTTCTTC
clone_size: NA; d_call: TRBD1; j_call: TRBJ2-3; v_call: TRBV15; cdr3_aa: CATRAGQGVDTQYF; cdr3_nt: TGTGCCACCAGGGCAGGACAGGGGGTGGATACGCAGTATTTT
clone_size: NA; d_call: TRBD1; j_call: TRBJ1-5; v_call: TRBV23-1; cdr3_aa: CASSLGTGTNQPQHF; cdr3_nt: TGCGCCAGCAGTCTCGGGACAGGGACCAATCAGCCCCAGCATTTT
clone_size: NA; d_call: TRBD1; j_call: TRBJ1-5; v_call: TRBV2; cdr3_aa: CASSGRTGGAVGNQPQHF; cdr3_nt: TGTGCCAGCAGTGGAAGGACAGGGGGCGCGGTCGGCAATCAGCCCCAGCATTTT
clone_size: NA; d_call: TRBD1; j_call: TRBJ2-7; v_call: TRBV18; cdr3_aa: CASSLGTAYEQYF; cdr3_nt: TGTGCCAGCTCACTTGGGACAGCCTACGAGCAGTACTTC
clone_size: NA; d_call: NA; j_call: TRBJ2-5; v_call: TRBV2; cdr3_aa: CASSEKEFLTQYF; cdr3_nt: TGTGCCAGCAGTGAAAAGGAGTTTTTGACCCAGTACTTC
clone_size: NA; d_call: TRBD2; j_call: TRBJ2-3; v_call: TRBV5-1; cdr3_aa: CASSLAIAGINTDTQYF; cdr3_nt: TGCGCCAGCAGCTTGGCCATAGCGGGGATTAACACAGATACGCAGTATTTT
clone_size: NA; d_call: NA; j_call: TRBJ1-1; v_call: TRBV15; cdr3_aa: CATSPQRWFENTEAFF; cdr3_nt: TGTGCCACCAGCCCTCAGAGGTGGTTTGAGAACACTGAAGCTTTCTTT
clone_size: NA; d_call: NA; j_call: TRBJ2-2; v_call: TRBV18; cdr3_aa: CASSPTGKGNTGELFF; cdr3_nt: TGTGCCAGCTCACCGACCGGGAAGGGGAACACCGGGGAGCTGTTTTTT
clone_size: NA; d_call: NA; j_call: TRBJ2-2; v_call: TRBV9; cdr3_aa: CASSVGGNTGELFF; cdr3_nt: TGTGCCAGCAGCGTTGGTGGCAACACCGGGGAGCTGTTTTTT
clone_size: NA; d_call: TRBD1; j_call: TRBJ2-5; v_call: TRBV13; cdr3_aa: CASSPGDSSIRETQYF; cdr3_nt: TGTGCCAGCAGCCCAGGGGACAGCTCTATTCGAGAGACCCAGTACTTC
clone_size: NA; d_call: NA; j_call: TRBJ2-1; v_call: TRBV2; cdr3_aa: CASSEGRMNNEQFF; cdr3_nt: TGTGCCAGCAGTGAAGGCAGGATGAACAATGAGCAGTTCTTC
clone_size: NA; d_call: NA; j_call: TRBJ2-1; v_call: TRBV4-1; cdr3_aa: CASSQDGRANEQFF; cdr3_nt: TGCGCCAGCAGCCAAGATGGCAGGGCTAATGAGCAGTTCTTC
clone_size: few; d_call: NA; j_call: TRBJ2-1; v_call: TRBV2; cdr3_aa: CASSVERIELSSYNEQFF; cdr3_nt: TGTGCCAGCAGTGTGGAAAGGATCGAACTAAGCTCCTACAATGAGCAGTTCTTC
clone_size: NA; d_call: NA; j_call: TRBJ2-2; v_call: TRBV7-6; cdr3_aa: CASSPIVGSGTGELFF; cdr3_nt: TGTGCCAGCAGCCCAATTGTTGGGAGCGGCACCGGGGAGCTGTTTTTT
clone_size: NA; d_call: TRBD1; j_call: TRBJ2-1; v_call: TRBV15; cdr3_aa: CATSRGPGQGVYNEQFF; cdr3_nt: TGTGCCACCAGCAGAGGGCCGGGACAGGGGGTTTACAATGAGCAGTTCTTC
clone_size: NA; d_call: NA; j_call: TRBJ1-2; v_call: TRBV10-3; cdr3_aa: CAISEGAPDGYTF; cdr3_nt: TGTGCCATCAGTGAGGGGGCGCCCGATGGCTACACCTTC
clone_size: NA; d_call: NA; j_call: TRBJ1-5; v_call: TRBV4-1; cdr3_aa: CASSPQGFNNQPQHF; cdr3_nt: TGCGCCAGCAGCCCTCAGGGGTTTAACAATCAGCCCCAGCATTTT
clone_size: NA; d_call: TRBD2; j_call: TRBJ2-1; v_call: TRBV27; cdr3_aa: CASSTPTSGGPRGNEQFF; cdr3_nt: TGTGCCAGCAGTACCCCGACTAGCGGGGGCCCTCGGGGGAATGAGCAGTTCTTC
clone_size: NA; d_call: NA; j_call: TRBJ2-1; v_call: TRBV10-2; cdr3_aa: CASSDSGSPNEQFF; cdr3_nt: TGCGCCAGCAGTGACTCCGGGAGCCCCAATGAGCAGTTCTTC
clone_size: NA; d_call: NA; j_call: TRBJ2-7; v_call: TRBV4-2; cdr3_aa: CASSQGRREFDEQYF; cdr3_nt: TGTGCCAGCAGCCAAGGACGCAGGGAATTTGACGAGCAGTACTTC
clone_size: NA; d_call: NA; j_call: TRBJ2-2; v_call: TRBV28; cdr3_aa: CASSYYLNTGELFF; cdr3_nt: TGTGCCAGCAGTTACTACCTGAACACCGGGGAGCTGTTTTTT
clone_size: NA; d_call: TRBD2; j_call: TRBJ2-7; v_call: TRBV19; cdr3_aa: CASSIGLAGVYEQYF; cdr3_nt: TGTGCCAGTAGTATCGGACTAGCGGGAGTCTACGAGCAGTACTTC
clone_size: NA; d_call: TRBD1; j_call: TRBJ1-5; v_call: TRBV2; cdr3_aa: CASSDLGTGGQPQHF; cdr3_nt: TGTGCCAGCAGTGACCTCGGGACAGGCGGACAGCCCCAGCATTTT
clone_size: NA; d_call: TRBD2; j_call: TRBJ2-7; v_call: TRBV4-2; cdr3_aa: CASSQAGQGGGLDEQYF; cdr3_nt: TGTGCCAGCAGCCAAGCTGGCCAGGGCGGGGGGCTCGACGAGCAGTACTTC
clone_size: few; d_call: NA; j_call: TRBJ1-2; v_call: TRBV29-1; cdr3_aa: CSVVRQDYGYTF; cdr3_nt: TGCAGCGTTGTCCGACAGGACTATGGCTACACCTTC
clone_size: NA; d_call: NA; j_call: TRBJ1-2; v_call: TRBV19; cdr3_aa: CASSNPSEGKSGYTF; cdr3_nt: TGTGCCAGTAGTAACCCCTCGGAGGGAAAGAGTGGCTACACCTTC
clone_size: NA; d_call: NA; j_call: TRBJ2-7; v_call: TRBV4-1; cdr3_aa: CASSQDRGNYEQYF; cdr3_nt: TGCGCCAGCAGCCAAGATCGGGGAAACTACGAGCAGTACTTC
clone_size: NA; d_call: NA; j_call: TRBJ2-7; v_call: TRBV6-1; cdr3_aa: CASREFGEQYF; cdr3_nt: TGTGCCAGCAGGGAATTCGGGGAGCAGTACTTC
clone_size: NA; d_call: TRBD1; j_call: TRBJ2-7; v_call: TRBV5-1; cdr3_aa: CASSLGGRQGFSYEQYF; cdr3_nt: TGCGCCAGCAGCTTGGGGGGAAGACAGGGATTCTCCTACGAGCAGTACTTC
clone_size: NA; d_call: TRBD1; j_call: TRBJ1-2; v_call: TRBV5-5; cdr3_aa: CASSLGGGTGGAAGYTF; cdr3_nt: TGTGCCAGCAGCTTGGGCGGAGGGACAGGGGGCGCGGCAGGCTACACCTTC
clone_size: NA; d_call: TRBD2; j_call: TRBJ2-5; v_call: TRBV27; cdr3_aa: CASSPPPYGGARETQYF; cdr3_nt: TGTGCCAGCAGTCCCCCACCTTACGGGGGGGCGAGAGAGACCCAGTACTTC
clone_size: NA; d_call: NA; j_call: TRBJ1-4; v_call: TRBV9; cdr3_aa: CASSVAPSGGGEKLFF; cdr3_nt: TGTGCCAGCAGCGTAGCTCCAAGTGGAGGAGGTGAAAAACTGTTTTTT
clone_size: once; d_call: NA; j_call: TRBJ1-5; v_call: TRBV28; cdr3_aa: CASSSRDYYNQPQHF; cdr3_nt: TGTGCCAGCAGCAGCCGGGACTACTACAATCAGCCCCAGCATTTT
clone_size: once; d_call: NA; j_call: TRBJ2-7; v_call: TRBV29-1; cdr3_aa: CSVEDSSSYEQYF; cdr3_nt: TGCAGCGTTGAGGACTCGAGCTCCTACGAGCAGTACTTC
clone_size: NA; d_call: NA; j_call: TRBJ1-2; v_call: TRBV27; cdr3_aa: CASRSQGSGYTF; cdr3_nt: TGTGCCAGCCGGTCCCAGGGGAGTGGCTACACCTTC
clone_size: NA; d_call: TRBD1; j_call: TRBJ1-2; v_call: TRBV27; cdr3_aa: CASSSTGHGYTF; cdr3_nt: TGTGCCAGCAGTTCGACAGGGCATGGCTACACCTTC
clone_size: NA; d_call: TRBD1; j_call: TRBJ1-4; v_call: TRBV6-1; cdr3_aa: CASGRRGRGEKLFF; cdr3_nt: TGTGCCAGCGGGAGGAGGGGGCGTGGGGAAAAACTGTTTTTT
clone_size: NA; d_call: NA; j_call: TRBJ2-5; v_call: TRBV5-1; cdr3_aa: CASSLGGREETQYF; cdr3_nt: TGCGCCAGCAGCTTGGGGGGTAGGGAGGAGACCCAGTACTTC
clone_size: NA; d_call: NA; j_call: TRBJ2-1; v_call: TRBV5-6; cdr3_aa: CASSLAFEQFF; cdr3_nt: TGTGCCAGCAGTCTAGCGTTTGAGCAGTTCTTC
clone_size: NA; d_call: TRBD1; j_call: TRBJ1-2; v_call: TRBV5-5; cdr3_aa: CASSLEPGQDYGYTF; cdr3_nt: TGTGCCAGCAGCTTAGAGCCGGGACAGGACTATGGCTACACCTTC
clone_size: once; d_call: TRBD1; j_call: TRBJ2-4; v_call: TRBV6-6; cdr3_aa: CASSSQDRVGNIQYF; cdr3_nt: TGTGCCAGCAGTTCCCAGGACAGGGTCGGAAACATTCAGTACTTC